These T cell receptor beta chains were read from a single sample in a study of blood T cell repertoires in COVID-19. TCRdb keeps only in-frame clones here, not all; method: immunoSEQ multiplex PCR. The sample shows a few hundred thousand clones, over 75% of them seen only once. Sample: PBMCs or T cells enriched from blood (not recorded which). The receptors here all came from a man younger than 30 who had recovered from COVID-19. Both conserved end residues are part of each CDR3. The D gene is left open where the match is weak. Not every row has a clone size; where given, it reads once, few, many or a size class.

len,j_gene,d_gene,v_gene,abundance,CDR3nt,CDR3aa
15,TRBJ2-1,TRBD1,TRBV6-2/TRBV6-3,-,TGTGCCAGCACCCCCGCAGGGGGCTCGCGTGGTGAGCAGTTCTTC,CASTPAGGSRGEQFF
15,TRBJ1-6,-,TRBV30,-,TGTGCCTGGAGTTATCCGGGACAACGGGGTTCACCCCTCCACTTT,CAWSYPGQRGSPLHF
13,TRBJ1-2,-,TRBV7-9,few,TGTGCCAGCAGCCACGGACAGAACTATGGCTACACCTTC,CASSHGQNYGYTF
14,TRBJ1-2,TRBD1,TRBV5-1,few,TGCGCCAGCAGCTTGGCCGGGACAGGGGGCAACTACACCTTC,CASSLAGTGGNYTF
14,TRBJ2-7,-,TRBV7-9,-,TGTGCCAGCACAAAGGGGGGGGAGAACCCCGAGCAGTACTTC,CASTKGGENPEQYF
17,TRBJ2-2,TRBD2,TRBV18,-,TGTGCCAGCTCTGGAGCACTAGCGGGAGCGGGCACCGGGGAGCTGTTTTTT,CASSGALAGAGTGELFF
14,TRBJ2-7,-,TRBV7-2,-,TGTGCCAGCAGCTTAGTAAGGAGCTCCTACGAGCAGTACTTC,CASSLVRSSYEQYF
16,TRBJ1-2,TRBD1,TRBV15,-,TGTGCCACCAGCAGAGATCGGGACAGGGCTAACTATGGCTACACCTTC,CATSRDRDRANYGYTF
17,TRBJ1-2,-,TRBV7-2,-,TGTGCCAGCAGCTCGTCTAGGACTGACCCTCGGTACTATGGCTACACCTTC,CASSSSRTDPRYYGYTF
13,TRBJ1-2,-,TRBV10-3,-,TGTGCCATCAGTGAGTCGTCAGGCTATGGCTACACCTTC,CAISESSGYGYTF
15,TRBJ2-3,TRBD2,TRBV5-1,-,TGCGCCAGCAGCTTGAGCGGGGGGGTCACAGATACGCAGTATTTT,CASSLSGGVTDTQYF
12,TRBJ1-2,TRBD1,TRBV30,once,TGTGCCGGACCCACAGGGGACTATGGCTACACCTTC,CAGPTGDYGYTF
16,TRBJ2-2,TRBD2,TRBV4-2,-,TGTGCCAGCAGCCAACTCTCGGGGGGGGACACCGGGGAGCTGTTTTTT,CASSQLSGGDTGELFF
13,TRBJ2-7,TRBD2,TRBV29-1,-,TGCAGCGTTGCTTTAATAGCGGGTTACGAGCAGTACTTC,CSVALIAGYEQYF
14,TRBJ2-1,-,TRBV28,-,TGTGCCAGCAGCGAGACAGGACCCTACAATGAGCAGTTCTTC,CASSETGPYNEQFF
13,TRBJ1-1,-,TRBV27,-,TGTGCCAGCAGTTTACAGGGTAGGACTGAAGCTTTCTTT,CASSLQGRTEAFF
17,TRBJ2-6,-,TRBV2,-,TGTGCCAGCAACCTGAATGGGGGCGTCTCTGGGGCCAACGTCCTGACTTTC,CASNLNGGVSGANVLTF
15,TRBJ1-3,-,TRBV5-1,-,TGCGCCAGCGCCCGGGGAGGAAGCTCTGGAAACACCATATATTTT,CASARGGSSGNTIYF
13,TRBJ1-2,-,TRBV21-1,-,TGTGCCAGATCCCGGGAGGGGGCGGAAGGCTACACCTTC,CARSREGAEGYTF
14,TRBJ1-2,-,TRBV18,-,TGTGCCAGCTCACCGGGAGGGGCTGGCTATGGCTACACCTTC,CASSPGGAGYGYTF
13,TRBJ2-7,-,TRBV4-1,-,TGCGCCAGCAGCCAGGTAGCCGCAGGGGAGCAGTACTTC,CASSQVAAGEQYF
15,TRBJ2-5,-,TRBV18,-,TGTGCCAGCTCACCGGGGACTCAGTACCAAGAGACCCAGTACTTC,CASSPGTQYQETQYF
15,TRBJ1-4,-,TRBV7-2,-,TGTGCCAGCAGCTTAGCGAGGGCGGGGAATGAAAAACTGTTTTTT,CASSLARAGNEKLFF
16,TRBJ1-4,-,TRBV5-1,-,TGCGCCAGCTCCAAGGGGGGGTCGGGAACTAATGAAAAACTGTTTTTT,CASSKGGSGTNEKLFF
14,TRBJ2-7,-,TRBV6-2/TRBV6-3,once,TGTGCCAGCAGCCGTAGCGGAGACCCCTACGAGCAGTACTTC,CASSRSGDPYEQYF
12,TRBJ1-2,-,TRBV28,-,TGTGCCACCAAGGACAGTAACTATGGCTACACCTTC,CATKDSNYGYTF
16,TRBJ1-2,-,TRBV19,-,TGTGCCAGTAGTATAGATAACAGAGACAGGCACGGGGGCTACACCTTC,CASSIDNRDRHGGYTF
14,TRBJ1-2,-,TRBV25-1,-,TGTGCCGCCCAAGGTCAGGGGTCGAACTATGGCTACACCTTC,CAAQGQGSNYGYTF
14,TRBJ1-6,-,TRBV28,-,TGTGCCAGCAGTTACGGGGGTCGTAATTCACCCCTCCACTTT,CASSYGGRNSPLHF
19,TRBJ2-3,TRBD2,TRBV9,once,TGTGCCAGCAGCGAGCGAAATGGACTAGCGGGGGGGCTGACAGATACGCAGTATTTT,CASSERNGLAGGLTDTQYF
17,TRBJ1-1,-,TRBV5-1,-,TGCGCCAGCAGCCCCGGACTCCTTCTCAAACTGAACACTGAAGCTTTCTTT,CASSPGLLLKLNTEAFF
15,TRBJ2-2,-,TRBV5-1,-,TGCGCCAGCAGCTTGGAGGTCAGGGTCACCGGGGAGCTGTTTTTT,CASSLEVRVTGELFF
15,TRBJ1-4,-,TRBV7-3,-,TGTGCCAGCAGCTTAACTGGAGGGTCTAATGAAAAACTGTTTTTT,CASSLTGGSNEKLFF
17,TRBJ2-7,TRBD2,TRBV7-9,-,TGTGCCAGCAGCTTAGTAAGGGTGTCTAGCGGCTCCTACGAGCAGTACTTC,CASSLVRVSSGSYEQYF
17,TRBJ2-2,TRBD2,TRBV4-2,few,TGTGCCAGCAGCCAAGGGGATAGCGGGTGGAGCACCGGGGAGCTGTTTTTT,CASSQGDSGWSTGELFF
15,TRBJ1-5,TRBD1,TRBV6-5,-,TGTGCCAGCAGTTCAGGGGGCTCGGGCAATCAGCCCCAGCATTTT,CASSSGGSGNQPQHF
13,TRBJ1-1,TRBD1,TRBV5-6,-,TGTGCCAGCAGCTCAGGGGGATACACTGAAGCTTTCTTT,CASSSGGYTEAFF
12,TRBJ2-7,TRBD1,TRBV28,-,TGTGCCAGCAGTCAAGGGGGCGGTGGGCAGTACTTC,CASSQGGGGQYF
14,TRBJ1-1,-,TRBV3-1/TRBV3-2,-,TGTGCCAGCAGCCGCCCCGGCAGGGGCACTGAAGCTTTCTTT,CASSRPGRGTEAFF
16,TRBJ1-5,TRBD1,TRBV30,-,TGTGCCTGGACCCCGCGGACAGGTCCAGGAGATCAGCCCCAGCATTTT,CAWTPRTGPGDQPQHF